This T cell receptor beta chain was obtained from a study of T-cell memory formation after mild COVID-19. This clonotype was seen repeatedly, ten times or more. One end of the junction does not line up with germline, which may come from a read error. Germline V gives CDR1 MNHEY, CDR2 SMNVEV (reference sequence). The CDR3 contains 13 residues. TCRdb processed the 5' RACE reads anew with MiXCR; each CDR3 protein has one entry. The table shows approximately 12,000 distinct CDR3 sequences, with 14% occurring only once. The chain carries TRBV27 and TRBJ2-7; D might be TRBD1 (6 bases). Source material: PBMCs or a T cell subset sorted from them (not recorded which). The TCR originated in a man aged 18 to 35 who had mild COVID-19 (a few samples of this study predate the infection). Cell type and time point are not known. This chain's CDR3 is CASSFLGTRGLTF. For the CDR3, the DNA is TGTGCCAGCAGTTTCCTTGGGACACGGGGTTTGACTTTC.